The source of this T cell receptor beta chain is a study of T-cell reconstitution after alpha-beta-depleted transplantation in children. TCRbeta library preparation incorporated unique molecular identifiers. TCRdb reprocessed the PCR reads with MiXCR, giving one entry per CDR3 protein. The sample lists 80,000 to 95,000 distinct CDR3 sequences; roughly 8% were seen once. The CDR3 has 16 amino acids. Germline V gene sequence: CDR1 KGHDR, CDR2 SFDVKD. V lost 4 bases and J 2 bases, leaving 16 bases between the germline ends. This clonotype was seen many times. This sequence was found in a human donor who donated a stem cell graft to a child with congenital amegakaryocytic thrombocytopenia. The chain combines TRBV24-1 with TRBJ2-5; D might be TRBD1 or TRBD2, each matching 5 bases. This specimen consisted of PBMCs from the stem cell graft donor, obtained from the stem cell graft. The CDR3 coding sequence is TGTGCCACCAGTGACCCCGGGACGAGTGATCAAGAGACCCAGTACTTC. It is translated as CATSDPGTSDQETQYF.